This entry lists 17 T cell receptor beta chains sequenced from one sample in a study of OX40 agonist ivuxolimab in advanced cancers. Libraries were prepared by immunoSEQ multiplex PCR; TCRdb keeps only in-frame clonotypes and omits some of them. The repertoire consists of tens of thousands of clones, with about 85% occurring once and the leading ten covering 1.3%. The specimen was CD4+ or CD8+ T cells sorted from blood, collected in a trial of the OX40 agonist ivuxolimab. Source of these receptors: an adult with an advanced solid tumor such as melanoma, head and neck, liver or kidney cancer.

The DNA for the CDR3 is TGTGCCAGCAGCTTGGTTTTCTCTGAGGGCGGCGAGCAGTACTTC. Its translation: CASSLVFSEGGEQYF. The chain couples TRBV5-6 to TRBJ2-7, with D possibly being TRBD2 (5 bases). V lost 0 bases to trimming and J lost 6 bases, with 16 bases between them. CDR1 and CDR2 from the germline V gene are SGHDT and YYEEEE. The CDR3 totals 15 residues.

The V and J genes are TRBV11-2 and TRBJ1-5, with D perhaps matching TRBD1 (6 bases). The CDR3 is 17 residues long. Trimming stripped 3 bases from V and 6 bases from J, with 21 bases between. CDR1 is SGHAT and CDR2 is FQNNGV in the germline V gene. CDR3 nucleotide sequence: TGTGCCAGCAGCTTCTCTCCTGGACAGTCTCTAAGTCAGCCCCAGCATTTT. Amino acid sequence: CASSFSPGQSLSQPQHF.

The chain links TRBV7-2 to TRBJ2-7, with 8 bases identical to TRBD1. Trimming at V came to 3 bases and at J to 5 bases, leaving 3 bases not matched to a gene. CDR1 is SGHTA and CDR2 is FQGNSA in the germline V gene. The CDR3 is 13 amino acids. The CDR3 sequence: CASSLQGADEQYF. CDR3 DNA: TGTGCCAGCAGCTTGCAGGGGGCGGACGAGCAGTACTTC. The variable domain in full, completed from reference TRBV7-2 and TRBJ2-7, reads GAGVSQSPSNKVTEKGKDVELRCDPISGHTALYWYRQSLGQGLEFLIYFQGNSAPDKSGLPSDRFSAERTGGSVSTLTIQRTQQEDSAVYLCASSLQGADEQYFGPGTRLTVT.

The rearrangement joins TRBV30 to TRBJ1-3; D gene unclear. CDR3 length equals 15 residues. Trimming left V 4 bases short and J 3 bases short, with 16 bases between. Per the germline V gene, CDR1 is GTSNPN and CDR2 is SVGIG (reference sequence). CDR3 nucleotides: TGTGCCTGGATGGAGAGTGTCTGGGATGGAAACACCATATATTTT. As protein: CAWMESVWDGNTIYF.

This clone was seen more than once but under ten times. One end of the junction is discordant with germline, which a read error may explain. V gene TRBV7-6 combines with J gene TRBJ2-7; 8 bases are a match to TRBD2. Germline CDR1 is SGHVS and CDR2 is FNYEAQ. This CDR3 is 14 amino acids long. The CDR3: CASSLSVSGGLFSF. CDR3 DNA sequence: TGTGCCAGCAGCTTAAGTGTGTCGGGAGGGCTTTTTTCTTTC.

The chain carries TRBV28 and TRBJ1-4, with TRBD1 matching over 7 bases. The CDR3 has 16 amino acids. Trimming took 3 bases from V and 5 from J; bases not matched to a gene: 9. The germline gives CDR1 MDHEN, CDR2 SYDVKM. The CDR3 sequence: CASSLTGQGGNEKLFF. DNA for the CDR3: TGTGCCAGCAGTTTGACAGGCCAGGGGGGAAATGAAAAACTGTTTTTT.

This chain's CDR3 is CASSLTGPENIQYF. The CDR3 DNA sequence: TGTGCCAGCAGCTTAACAGGGCCCGAAAACATTCAGTACTTC. The chain links TRBV7-2 to TRBJ2-4, with a weak D call TRBD1 (6 bases). V was pared by 2 bases and J by 5 bases, with 10 bases between. Germline lookup yields CDR1 SGHTA and CDR2 FQGNSA. This CDR3 is built from 14 residues.

The CDR3 nucleotides read TGTGCCAGTAGTATGATCGGTGTCGGTGGCTACACCTTC. It yields the protein CASSMIGVGGYTF. The chain carries TRBV19 and TRBJ1-2; unclear D gene. Germline V CDR1 and CDR2: LNHDA, SQIVND (reference sequence). This CDR3 is 13 amino acids long. Trimming removed 3 bases at V and 7 bases at J, with 12 bases between.

The V gene is TRBV19, the J gene TRBJ2-1, with 10 bases aligning to TRBD2. Germline CDR1 LNHDA, CDR2 SQIVND (reference sequence). V lost 6 bases, J lost 8 bases, and 16 bases stayed unmatched. The CDR3 extends over 17 amino acids. The CDR3 protein is CASSHHGYQSGGDEQFF. CDR3 nucleotide sequence: TGTGCCAGTAGCCACCATGGGTACCAAAGCGGGGGGGATGAGCAGTTCTTC.

This clone appeared once. The rearrangement joins TRBV11-3 to TRBJ1-1; D is perhaps TRBD1 (6 bases). This CDR3 has 14 residues. CDR1 and CDR2 from the germline V gene are SGHNT and YENEEA. Trimming removed 2 bases at V and 2 bases at J, with 9 bases between. CDR3 sequence reads: CASSLTGANTEAFF. DNA for the CDR3: TGTGCCAGCAGCTTAACGGGGGCTAACACTGAAGCTTTCTTT.

The chain carries TRBV12-5 and TRBJ2-2; 11 bases agree with TRBD2. J lost 5 bases, V lost 5 bases, and 4 bases had no gene match. The CDR3 length is 15 residues. Per germline, CDR1 LGHNT and CDR2 FRNRAP. In nucleotides, the CDR3 is TGTGCTAGTGGTCCTACTAGCGGGGGAACCGGGGAGCTGTTTTTT. Protein sequence: CASGPTSGGTGELFF.

V gene TRBV4-3 combines with J gene TRBJ2-1; 9 bases fit TRBD2. In germline, CDR1 is LGHNA, CDR2 YSLEER. The CDR3 loop spans 17 amino acids. The V and J ends lost 0 bases and 4 bases, in that order; junction bases with no gene match: 7. The CDR3 sequence is CASSQELAGGSYNEQFF. CDR3 in DNA: TGCGCCAGCAGCCAAGAACTGGCGGGAGGGTCTTACAATGAGCAGTTCTTC.

The chain combines TRBV5-1 with TRBJ2-2; 11 bases line up with TRBD2. This CDR3 spans 16 amino acids. V lost 4 bases to trimming and J lost 6 bases; unmatched junction nucleotides: 8. Germline values: CDR1 SGHRS, CDR2 YFSETQ. For the CDR3, the DNA is TGCGCCAGCAGCCGCGGACTAGCGGGTGGGGCCGGGGAGCTGTTTTTT. Translating it yields CASSRGLAGGAGELFF.

This chain connects TRBV30 to TRBJ2-7; 10 bases agree with TRBD2. Germline V gives CDR1 GTSNPN, CDR2 SVGIG (reference sequence). Losses at the gene ends were 2 bases for V and 3 bases for J; bases not matched to a gene: 4. CDR3 size: 14 residues. The CDR3 spells CAWSWTSGSYEQYF. The CDR3 DNA follows: TGTGCCTGGAGTTGGACTAGCGGCAGCTACGAGCAGTACTTC.

This chain connects TRBV2 to TRBJ2-1; 7 bases map to TRBD2. Losses at the gene ends were 6 bases for V and 9 bases for J; bases not matched to a gene: 5. From germline, CDR1 is SNHLY and CDR2 FYNNEI. This CDR3 region has 12 residues. CDR3: CASRLAVSEQFF. The CDR3 region has the DNA TGTGCCAGCAGGCTAGCGGTTTCTGAGCAGTTCTTC.

This chain joins TRBV5-1 and TRBJ2-3; maybe TRBD1 (5 bases). CDR3 length equals 15 residues. The germline gives CDR1 SGHRS, CDR2 YFSETQ. V lost 0 bases to trimming and J lost 4 bases, with 12 bases between them. The CDR3 spells CASSLGPGNSDTQYF. The CDR3 bases are TGCGCCAGCAGCTTGGGGCCAGGGAACTCAGATACGCAGTATTTT.

This sequence joins TRBV4-1 and TRBJ1-3; D gene unclear. The germline CDR1 and CDR2 sequences are MGHRA and YSYEKL. Trimming shortened V by 0 bases and J by 3 bases, and 6 bases separated the two germline ends. There are 14 residues in the CDR3. The CDR3 bases are TGCGCCAGCAGCCAAGATCGGAGTGGAAACACCATATATTTT. It specifies CASSQDRSGNTIYF.